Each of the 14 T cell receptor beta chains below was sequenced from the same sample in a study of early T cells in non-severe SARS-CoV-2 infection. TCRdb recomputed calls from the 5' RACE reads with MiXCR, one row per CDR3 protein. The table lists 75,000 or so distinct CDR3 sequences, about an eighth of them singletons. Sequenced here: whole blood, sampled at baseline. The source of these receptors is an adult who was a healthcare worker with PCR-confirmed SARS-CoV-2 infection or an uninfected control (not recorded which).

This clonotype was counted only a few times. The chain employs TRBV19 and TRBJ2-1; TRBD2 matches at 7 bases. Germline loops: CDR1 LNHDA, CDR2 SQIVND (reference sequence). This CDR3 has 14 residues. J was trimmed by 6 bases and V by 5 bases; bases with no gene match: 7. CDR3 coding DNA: TGTGCCAGTAGTGCCTCCGGACTAGTCAATGAGCAGTTCTTC. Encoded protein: CASSASGLVNEQFF.

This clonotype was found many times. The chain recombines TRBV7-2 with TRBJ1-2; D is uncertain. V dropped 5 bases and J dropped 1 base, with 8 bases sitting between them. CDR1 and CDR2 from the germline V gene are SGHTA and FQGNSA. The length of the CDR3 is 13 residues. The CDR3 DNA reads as TGTGCCAGCAGCCGACGTGATAACTATGGCTACACCTTC. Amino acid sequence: CASSRRDNYGYTF.

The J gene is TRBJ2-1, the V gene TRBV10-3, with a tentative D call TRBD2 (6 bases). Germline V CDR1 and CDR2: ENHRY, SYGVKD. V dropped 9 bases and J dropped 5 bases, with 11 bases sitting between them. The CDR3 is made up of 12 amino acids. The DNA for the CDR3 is TGTGCCATGGGGACTCTAGACAATGAGCAGTTCTTC. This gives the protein CAMGTLDNEQFF.

The CDR3 region is CAWSVRQRREKLFF. In DNA, the CDR3 is TGTGCCTGGAGTGTACGACAGCGACGGGAAAAACTGTTTTTT. The chain employs TRBV30 and TRBJ1-4; D perhaps matches TRBD1 (5 bases). Germline-derived CDR1 and CDR2 are GTSNPN and SVGIG (reference sequence). Trimming took 0 bases from V and 8 from J, leaving 13 bases between them. The CDR3 covers 14 residues.

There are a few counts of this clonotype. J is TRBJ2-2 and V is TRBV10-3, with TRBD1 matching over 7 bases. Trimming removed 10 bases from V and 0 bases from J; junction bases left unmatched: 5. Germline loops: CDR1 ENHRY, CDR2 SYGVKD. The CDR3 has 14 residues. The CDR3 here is CATSDRTNTGELFF. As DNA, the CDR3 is TGTGCCACGTCGGACAGGACGAACACCGGGGAGCTGTTTTTT.

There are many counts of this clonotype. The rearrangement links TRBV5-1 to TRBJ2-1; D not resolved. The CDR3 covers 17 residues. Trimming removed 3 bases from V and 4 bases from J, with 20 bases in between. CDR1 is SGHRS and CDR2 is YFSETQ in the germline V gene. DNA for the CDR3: TGCGCCAGCAGCTCGATGTTGTTGGGCTCCCTGTACAATGAGCAGTTCTTC. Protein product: CASSSMLLGSLYNEQFF.

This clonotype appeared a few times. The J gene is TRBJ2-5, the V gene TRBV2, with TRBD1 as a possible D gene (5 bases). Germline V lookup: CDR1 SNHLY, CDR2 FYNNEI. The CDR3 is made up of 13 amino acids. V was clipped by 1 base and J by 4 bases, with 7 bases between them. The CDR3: CASSEGQIETQYF. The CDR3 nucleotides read TGTGCCAGCAGTGAAGGACAGATAGAGACCCAGTACTTC.

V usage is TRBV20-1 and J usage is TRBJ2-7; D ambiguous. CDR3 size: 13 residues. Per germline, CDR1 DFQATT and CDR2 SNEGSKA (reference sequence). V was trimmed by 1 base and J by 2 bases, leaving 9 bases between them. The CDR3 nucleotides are TGCAGTGCTAGAGTAGCAACAGCCTACGAGCAGTACTTC. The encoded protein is CSARVATAYEQYF.

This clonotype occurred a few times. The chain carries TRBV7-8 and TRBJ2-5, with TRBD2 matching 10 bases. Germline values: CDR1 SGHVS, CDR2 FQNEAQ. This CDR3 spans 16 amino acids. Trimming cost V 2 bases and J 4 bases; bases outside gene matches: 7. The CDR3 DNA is TGTGCCAGCAGCTTAACCCTAGCGGGAGACTTAGAGACCCAGTACTTC. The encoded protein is CASSLTLAGDLETQYF.

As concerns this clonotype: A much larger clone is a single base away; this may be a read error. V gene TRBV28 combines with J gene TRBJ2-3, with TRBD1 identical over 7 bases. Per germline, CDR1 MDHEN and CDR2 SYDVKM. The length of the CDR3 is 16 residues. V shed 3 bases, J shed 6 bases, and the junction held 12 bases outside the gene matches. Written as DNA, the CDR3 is TGTGCCAGCAGTTTTTCCCCGGAACAGGGGACGGATACGCAGTATTTT. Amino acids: CASSFSPEQGTDTQYF. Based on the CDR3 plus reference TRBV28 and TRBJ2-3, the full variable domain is DVKVTQSSRYLVKRTGEKVFLECVQDMDHENMFWYRQDPGLGLRLIYFSYDVKMKEKGDIPEGYSVSREKKERFSLILESASTNQTSMYLCASSFSPEQGTDTQYFGPGTRLTVL.

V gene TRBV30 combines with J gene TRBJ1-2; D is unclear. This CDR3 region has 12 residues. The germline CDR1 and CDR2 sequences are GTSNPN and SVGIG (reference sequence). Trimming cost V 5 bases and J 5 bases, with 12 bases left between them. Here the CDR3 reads CAWGPEAYGYTF. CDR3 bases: TGTGCCTGGGGACCGGAGGCGTATGGCTACACCTTC.

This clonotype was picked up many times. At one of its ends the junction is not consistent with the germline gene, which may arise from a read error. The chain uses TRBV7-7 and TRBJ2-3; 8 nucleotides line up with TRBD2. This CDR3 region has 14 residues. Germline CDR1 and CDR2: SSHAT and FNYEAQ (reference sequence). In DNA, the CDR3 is TGTGCTAGCAGCTCTAGCGGGAGCACAGATACGCAGTATTTT. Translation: CASSSSGSTDTQYF.

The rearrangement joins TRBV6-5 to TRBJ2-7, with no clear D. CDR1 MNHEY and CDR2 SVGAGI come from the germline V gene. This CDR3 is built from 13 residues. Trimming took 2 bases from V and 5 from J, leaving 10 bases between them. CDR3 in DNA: TGTGCCAGCAGTTACGACGGAGATAACGAGCAGTACTTC. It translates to CASSYDGDNEQYF.

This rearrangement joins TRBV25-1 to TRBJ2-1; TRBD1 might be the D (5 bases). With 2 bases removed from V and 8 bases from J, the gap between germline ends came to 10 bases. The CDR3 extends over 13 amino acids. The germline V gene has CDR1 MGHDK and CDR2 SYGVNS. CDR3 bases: TGTGCCAGCAGTGAACAGGGATTCGATGAGCAGTTCTTC. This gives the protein CASSEQGFDEQFF.